This TCR beta chain is from a study of cytomegalovirus exposure and HLA in healthy donors. General study points: The study listed about 150 cytomegalovirus-associated TCR beta chains. Indistinguishable V segments such as TRBV6-2 and TRBV6-3 were excluded. Across HLA loci, a later analysis found differing TCR association rates, with DRB1 most and HLA-C fewest.

The germline CDR1 and CDR2 sequences are SNHLY and FYNNEI. CDR3 length equals 12 residues. V gave up 6 bases and J gave up 7 bases, with 12 bases separating them. This clone was counted between two and nine times. Its antigen is unknown. PCR used 60 Vbeta primers and 13 Jbeta primers. In the authors' workflow: A later analysis tallied 65 million to 85 million unique TCR beta chains, 8.5 million to 11 million of them shared. This table comes from immunoSEQ multiplex PCR, and its TCRdb copy is limited to in-frame clones, with some not included. V, J and clone size reflect that table, while D and trimming were determined from the DNA. The data hold 90,000 to 140,000 clones, with roughly 13% observed a single time.

The TCR sequence derives from a man between 35 and 55 years old in good health and CMV-seropositive. The rearrangement joins TRBV2 to TRBJ2-5; possible D gene TRBD1, 5 bases. Sequencing was done on a sample of PBMCs. This CDR3 reads CASSYTQGTQYF. The CDR3 DNA follows: TGTGCCAGCAGCTACACTCAGGGGACCCAGTACTTC.